Below, one T cell receptor (beta chain) is given with its context. As yet, its antigen is unknown. This entry belongs to a study of T cell repertoires in cytomegalovirus infection. The wider study: Public TCR beta signatures provided an indication of both CMV infection and a matching HLA type.

One entry per CDR3 protein results from TCRdb running MiXCR on the reads. The sample consists of roughly 800,000 distinct CDR3 sequences, about 29% of them appearing once. Unmatched junction bases numbered 4, after V lost 0 bases and J lost 3 bases. The V gene's germline CDR1 is MNHGY and CDR2 SAAAGT. There are 16 residues in the CDR3. This chain connects TRBV6-8 to TRBJ2-1; TRBD2 agrees at 8 bases. The clonotype was recovered from a human donor in good health (CMV status not recorded). Some clones in this sample may be carry-over from other donors' samples. Sample: cultured CD8+ T cells from PBMCs, taken from culture after CMV antigen stimulation. CDR3 amino acids: CASSYSTSGHYNEQFF. CDR3 DNA: TGTGCCAGCAGTTACTCAACTAGCGGCCACTACAATGAGCAGTTCTTC.